Ten or more counts support the clone carrying this T cell receptor beta chain. Its target is not known. CDR1 and CDR2 from the germline V gene are SGHTA and FQGNSA. CDR3 length equals 16 residues. The V end was cut by 5 bases, the J end by 5 bases, with 19 bases between. The entry originates in a study of T cells after yellow fever vaccination. Study as a whole: Fractions low in cell number were prepared with SMART-Seq v4 Ultra Low Input.

5'RACE template switching added a universal primer site and UMIs to TCR cDNA. Each CDR3 protein gets one entry after TCRdb re-called the 5' RACE reads with MiXCR. This table holds about 240,000 distinct CDR3 sequences, 6.9% found once. Study conclusions and caveats: Secondary responses were weaker yet peaked faster, day 5 versus 15. The CD4 compartment and the CD8 compartment contained a small share of clonotypes in common.

This chain connects TRBV7-2 to TRBJ2-4; TRBD1 might be the D (6 bases). This specimen was CD4+ T cells sorted from PBMCs, taken 15 days after the yellow fever booster vaccination. The sequence derives from a man aged 30 to 39 who received the YFV17D yellow fever vaccine. The CDR3 sequence: CASSNHRAGYQNIQYF. The CDR3 DNA sequence: TGTGCCAGCAGCAATCACAGGGCGGGCTATCAAAACATTCAGTACTTC. The whole variable domain, filled in from reference TRBV7-2 and TRBJ2-4, reads GAGVSQSPSNKVTEKGKDVELRCDPISGHTALYWYRQSLGQGLEFLIYFQGNSAPDKSGLPSDRFSAERTGGSVSTLTIQRTQQEDSAVYLCASSNHRAGYQNIQYFGAGTRLSVL.